The T cell receptor (beta chain) described here comes from a study of T cell responses to AZD1222 COVID-19 vaccine. Points on this clone: Its target is not known.

Study-wide results and limits: Sampled repertoires all dated from after the peak T cell response.

Here immunoSEQ multiplex PCR was the method, and the copy in TCRdb shows in-frame clones only, minus some. The table lists 150,000 to 180,000 clones, roughly nine tenths of them singletons. The sequence derives from an adult who had recovered from COVID-19. Sequences were derived from peripheral blood, sampled after recovery from COVID-19.

CDR3 DNA: TGTGCCAGCAGCTTGGGCGAGTACAATGAGCAGTTCTTC. Amino acids: CASSLGEYNEQFF. The genes are TRBV7-9 and TRBJ2-1; D gene unclear. The CDR3 sequence is 13 residues long. The V gene lost 3 bases and the J gene lost 4 bases, with 7 bases spanning the gap. The V gene's germline CDR1 is SEHNR and CDR2 FQNEAQ (reference sequence).